This T cell receptor beta chain emerged from a study of cytomegalovirus exposure and HLA in healthy donors. With 60 Vbeta and 13 Jbeta primers, the PCR was carried out. This table comes from immunoSEQ multiplex PCR, and its TCRdb copy is limited to in-frame clones, with some not included. The profile shows about 130,000 clones, roughly 80% of them singletons. Germline assignment: CDR1 ENHRY and CDR2 SYGVKD. The CDR3 is 13 amino acids. The V and J ends lost 0 bases and 7 bases respectively, with 10 bases between them. The TCR originated in a man younger than 30 in good health and CMV-seropositive. The material sequenced was PBMCs. The chain carries TRBV10-3 and TRBJ2-7; TRBD2 is a possible D gene (6 bases). The CDR3 DNA follows: TGTGCCATCAGTGAGTCCCTAGGACTAGAGCAGTACTTC. Protein product: CAISESLGLEQYF.